The present T cell receptor beta chain was sequenced within a study of blood T cell repertoires in COVID-19. Looking at the study overall: Nucleic acid was either cDNA or gDNA, and it came from T cells, B-cell-depleted T cells, or PBMCs.

Original processing methods: By means of reference gene primer amplification, nucleated cell counts were estimated. Some clones are missing from TCRdb's copy, which holds only in-frame ones; the method was immunoSEQ multiplex PCR. V, J and clone size reflect that table, while D and trimming were determined from the DNA. The sample lists approximately 200,000 clones, around 88% seen once, with 3.5% to 4.5% in the top ten. From germline, CDR1 is SEHNR and CDR2 FQNEAQ (reference sequence). Deletions cut 0 bases from V and 3 bases from J, with 3 bases between. The CDR3 loop spans 13 amino acids. Material for sequencing was peripheral blood. This clonotype was sampled from a woman in her twenties or thirties with acute or convalescent COVID-19. The rearrangement links TRBV7-9 to TRBJ1-5; D is unclear. The CDR3 protein is CASSLALNQPQHF. CDR3 coding DNA: TGTGCCAGCAGCTTAGCCCTCAATCAGCCCCAGCATTTT.